This T cell receptor (beta chain) was observed in a study of OX40 agonist ivuxolimab in advanced cancers. Study at large: Participants could have had prior anti-PD-1, anti-PD-L1 or anti-CTLA-4 therapy, and roughly 40% had some.

Profiled with immunoSEQ multiplex PCR; TCRdb holds only in-frame clones, not every one. The table has under 35,000 clones, around 85% seen once. This clone was seen more than once but under ten times. Germline CDR1 reads SGHTA; CDR2 reads FQGNSA. Trimming took 7 bases from V and 5 from J; bases not matched to a gene: 8. The CDR3 contains 14 residues. The sequence came from an adult with an advanced solid tumor such as melanoma, head and neck, liver or kidney cancer. This chain links TRBV7-2 with TRBJ1-5; 7 nucleotides match TRBD1. Sequencing was performed on CD4+ or CD8+ T cells sorted from blood, taken in a trial of the OX40 agonist ivuxolimab. The CDR3 protein is CASTRGMGDQPQHF. The CDR3, as DNA: TGTGCCAGCACCAGGGGGATGGGTGATCAGCCCCAGCATTTT. Drawing the rest from reference TRBV7-2 and TRBJ1-5, the complete variable domain is GAGVSQSPSNKVTEKGKDVELRCDPISGHTALYWYRQSLGQGLEFLIYFQGNSAPDKSGLPSDRFSAERTGGSVSTLTIQRTQQEDSAVYLCASTRGMGDQPQHFGDGTRLSIL.